Following are 3 T cell receptor beta chains from one sample sequenced in a study of CD8 T cells in Susac syndrome. Reverse transcription used about 0.5 to 1 ug RNA and random hexamers. TCRdb itself ran the immunoSEQ multiplex PCR reads through MiXCR, one entry per CDR3 protein. The data hold 100,000 to 150,000 distinct CDR3 sequences, with about 95% observed a single time. The sequenced material came from CD4+ T cells from PBMCs. These TCRs come from a human donor in good health.

This rearrangement joins TRBV3-1 to TRBJ2-7, with 11 positions matching TRBD1. With V trimmed by 3 bases and J by 3 bases, 1 base remained unmatched. The CDR3 covers 14 residues. From germline, CDR1 is LGHDT and CDR2 YNNKEL (reference sequence). DNA of the CDR3: TGTGCCAGCAGCCAGGGGACAGGGGGCTACGAGCAGTACTTC. It specifies CASSQGTGGYEQYF.

The chain recombines TRBV7-9 with TRBJ2-2; no clear D gene. V was clipped by 3 bases and J by 0 bases, with 17 bases between them. This CDR3 region has 18 residues. CDR1 is SEHNR and CDR2 is FQNEAQ in the germline V gene (reference sequence). CDR3 nucleotide sequence: TGTGCCAGCAGCTTGGAGTATTACCGGTTCCCGAACACCGGGGAGCTGTTTTTT. The encoded protein is CASSLEYYRFPNTGELFF.

V is TRBV19 and J is TRBJ2-4; D is possibly TRBD1 (5 bases). Trimming shortened V by 5 bases and J by 2 bases, and 13 bases separated the two germline ends. CDR1 and CDR2 from the germline V gene are LNHDA and SQIVND (reference sequence). The CDR3 is made up of 15 amino acids. DNA of the CDR3: TGTGCCAGTAGTCGCCAGGGATCACCCAAAAACATTCAGTACTTC. As protein: CASSRQGSPKNIQYF.